This is a list of T cell receptor beta chains from one sample in a study of blood T cell repertoires in COVID-19. The data were produced by immunoSEQ multiplex PCR, yet TCRdb's version contains in-frame clones alone and is incomplete. The sample has about 220,000 clones; around 81% are singletons. Sequencing used peripheral blood. Receptor source: a woman in her sixties or seventies with acute or convalescent COVID-19. Both conserved end residues are part of each CDR3. D genes are given only for firm matches. The size entry is marked missing in some rows and otherwise reads once, few, many or a size class.

size,J,V,D,DNA,CDR3
.,TRBJ1-2,TRBV5-1,.,TGCGCCAGCGGAACGGGCTATGGCTACACCTTC,CASGTGYGYTF
.,TRBJ1-2,TRBV5-1,.,TGCGCCAGCAGCTTCGAGTTTATAAGTGCTGAGGACTACACCTTC,CASSFEFISAEDYTF
.,TRBJ2-7,TRBV27,TRBD1,TGTGCCAGCAGTTTATTTCCGACAGGGCCCCTGTACGAGCAGTACTTC,CASSLFPTGPLYEQYF
few,TRBJ2-1,TRBV7-9,.,TGTGCCAGCAGCCTTAGCGTTCTGCTCTACAATGAGCAGTTCTTC,CASSLSVLLYNEQFF
.,TRBJ1-6,TRBV23-1,TRBD1,TGCGCCAGCAGTCAATCGATGGACAGGGCCTATAATTCACCCCTCCACTTT,CASSQSMDRAYNSPLHF
.,TRBJ1-3,TRBV7-9,.,TGTGCCAGCAGCTTAAGTATAGGGGTCGGCTGGGGAAACACCATATATTTT,CASSLSIGVGWGNTIYF
.,TRBJ1-1,TRBV5-6,.,TGTGCCAGCAGCTTGTCTTCAGGGTTGGGAGCTTTCTTT,CASSLSSGLGAFF
.,TRBJ1-4,TRBV3-1/TRBV3-2,TRBD1,TGTGCCAGCAGCGGGACAGGGGGCGTTTGGAATGAAAAACTGTTTTTT,CASSGTGGVWNEKLFF
few,TRBJ1-6,TRBV19,.,TGTGCCAGCCGTTTTTCAGGGAACGTGGACAATTCACCCCTCCACTTT,CASRFSGNVDNSPLHF
once,TRBJ2-3,TRBV11-3,TRBD1,TGTGCCAGCAGCCCGAGACAGGGTTCGAGTCCGCAGTATTTT,CASSPRQGSSPQYF
.,TRBJ1-1,TRBV30,.,TGTGCCTGGAGTGTACCTGGTGGGAGGGCTTTCTTT,CAWSVPGGRAFF
.,TRBJ2-7,TRBV7-5,.,TGTGCCAGAAGCCGTAAGAGGACAGGGGGCTGTTTATTCTCCTACGAGCAGTACTTC,CARSRKRTGGCLFSYEQYF
.,TRBJ2-3,TRBV11-3,.,TGTGCCAGCAGCTTCGGAGGGGCCGCAGATACGCAGTATTTT,CASSFGGAADTQYF
.,TRBJ2-7,TRBV7-2,.,TGTGCCAGCAGCTTAGCGCCCAGGGTCTACGAGCAGTACTTC,CASSLAPRVYEQYF
.,TRBJ2-5,TRBV18,TRBD2,TGTGCCAGCTCACCCCGGGAGGGGACCGGAGAGACCCAGTACTTC,CASSPREGTGETQYF
.,TRBJ2-7,TRBV4-1,TRBD2,TGCGCCAGCAGCCAAGAGAGGGAGGGACCCTACGAGCAGTACTTC,CASSQEREGPYEQYF
.,TRBJ1-5,TRBV6-5,.,TGTGCCAGCAGTTGGGGGGGCAATCAGCCCCAGCATTTT,CASSWGGNQPQHF
.,TRBJ1-1,TRBV6-2/TRBV6-3,.,TGTGCCAGCAGTTACGTCCAGTTGAACACTGAAGCTTTCTTT,CASSYVQLNTEAFF
.,TRBJ1-3,TRBV7-2,.,TGTGCCAGCAGCTTCACAGGGAAAGCTGGAAACACCATATATTTT,CASSFTGKAGNTIYF
.,TRBJ2-5,TRBV13,.,TGTGCCAGCAGCTTGAGACAAGAGACCCAGTACTTC,CASSLRQETQYF
.,TRBJ2-1,TRBV7-9,.,TGTGCCAGCAGCTTAGCTCGGCGGGCCTCTGACAATGAGCAGTTCTTC,CASSLARRASDNEQFF
.,TRBJ1-6,TRBV7-8,.,TGTGCCAGCAGTAAAGGGGTCGATAATTCACCCCTCCACTTT,CASSKGVDNSPLHF
few,TRBJ1-1,TRBV15,.,TGTGCCACCAGCAGAGATGGCGAAGGGAGGACCACTGAAGCTTTCTTT,CATSRDGEGRTTEAFF
.,TRBJ1-1,TRBV15,.,TGTGCCACCAGCAGAGATTTGGGGGGTGGGTACACTGAAGCTTTCTTT,CATSRDLGGGYTEAFF
.,TRBJ1-4,TRBV19,.,TGTGCCAGTAGTGACAACGGTCGGGAAAAACTGTTTTTT,CASSDNGREKLFF
.,TRBJ2-1,TRBV30,.,TGTGCCTGGACGGGGGACCTCAATGAGCAGTTCTTC,CAWTGDLNEQFF
.,TRBJ2-1,TRBV4-2,TRBD2,TGTGCCAGCAGCCTCTCGGGGGGGGGCACCTACAATGAGCAGTTCTTC,CASSLSGGGTYNEQFF